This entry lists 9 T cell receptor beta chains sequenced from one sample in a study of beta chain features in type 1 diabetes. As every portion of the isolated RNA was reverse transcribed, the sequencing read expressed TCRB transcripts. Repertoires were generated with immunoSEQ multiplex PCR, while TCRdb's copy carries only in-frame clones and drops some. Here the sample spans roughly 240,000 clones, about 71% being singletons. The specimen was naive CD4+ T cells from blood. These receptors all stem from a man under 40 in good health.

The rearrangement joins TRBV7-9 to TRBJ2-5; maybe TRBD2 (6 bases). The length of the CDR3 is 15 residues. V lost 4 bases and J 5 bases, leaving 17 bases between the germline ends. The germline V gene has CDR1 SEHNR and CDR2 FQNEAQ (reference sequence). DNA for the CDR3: TGTGCCAGCAGCTCTCCGGGACTTTTGCAGGAGACCCAGTACTTC. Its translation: CASSSPGLLQETQYF.

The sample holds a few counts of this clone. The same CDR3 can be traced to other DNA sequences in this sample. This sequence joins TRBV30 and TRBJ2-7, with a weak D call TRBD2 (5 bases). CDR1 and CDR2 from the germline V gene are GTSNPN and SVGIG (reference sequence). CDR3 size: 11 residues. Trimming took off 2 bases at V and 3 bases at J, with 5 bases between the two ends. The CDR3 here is CAWSRGYEQYF. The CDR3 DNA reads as TGTGCCTGGAGTCGGGGCTACGAGCAGTACTTC.

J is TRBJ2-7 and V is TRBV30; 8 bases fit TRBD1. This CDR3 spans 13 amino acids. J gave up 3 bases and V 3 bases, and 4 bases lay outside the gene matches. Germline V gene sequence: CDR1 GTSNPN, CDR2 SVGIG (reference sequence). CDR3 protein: CAWRTTGDYEQYF. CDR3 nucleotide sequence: TGTGCCTGGAGGACGACAGGGGACTACGAGCAGTACTTC.

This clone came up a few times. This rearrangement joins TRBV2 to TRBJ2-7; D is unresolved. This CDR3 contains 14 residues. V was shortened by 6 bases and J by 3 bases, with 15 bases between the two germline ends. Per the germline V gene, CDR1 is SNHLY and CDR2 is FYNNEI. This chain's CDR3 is CASSHSSDGYEQYF. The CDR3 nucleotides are TGTGCCAGCAGCCACAGCTCGGACGGCTACGAGCAGTACTTC.

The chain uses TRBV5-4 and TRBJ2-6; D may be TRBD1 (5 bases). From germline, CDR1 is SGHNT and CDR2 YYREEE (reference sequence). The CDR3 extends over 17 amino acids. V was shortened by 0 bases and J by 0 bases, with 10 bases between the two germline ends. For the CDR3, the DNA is TGTGCCAGCAGCTTGGTCCAAAGGGGCTCTGGGGCCAACGTCCTGACTTTC. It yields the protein CASSLVQRGSGANVLTF.

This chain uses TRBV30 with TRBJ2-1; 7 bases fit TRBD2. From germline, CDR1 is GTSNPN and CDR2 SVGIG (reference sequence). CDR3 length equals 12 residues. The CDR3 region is CAIRGRAGEQFF. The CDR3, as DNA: TGTGCGATCAGAGGGAGGGCGGGAGAGCAGTTCTTC. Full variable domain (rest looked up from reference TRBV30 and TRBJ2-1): SQTIHQWPATLVQPVGSPLSLECTVEGTSNPNLYWYRQAAGRGLQLLFYSVGIGQISSEVPQNLSASRPQDRQFILSSKKLLLSDSGFYLCAIRGRAGEQFFGPGTRLTVL.

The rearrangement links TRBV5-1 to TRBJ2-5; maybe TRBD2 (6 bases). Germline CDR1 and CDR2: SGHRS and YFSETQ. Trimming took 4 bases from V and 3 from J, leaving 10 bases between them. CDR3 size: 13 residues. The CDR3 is CASSRSGKETQYF. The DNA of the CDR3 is TGCGCCAGCAGCCGTAGCGGAAAAGAGACCCAGTACTTC.

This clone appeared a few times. CDR3 sequence reads: CASSALRGEQFF. CDR3 sequence (DNA): TGTGCCAGTAGTGCCCTCAGGGGTGAGCAGTTCTTC. The chain uses TRBV19 and TRBJ2-1, with D possibly being TRBD1 (6 bases). The V end lost 5 bases, the J end lost 9 bases, and 11 bases lay between the germline ends. CDR1 is LNHDA, CDR2 SQIVND, per germline (reference sequence). The length of the CDR3 is 12 residues.

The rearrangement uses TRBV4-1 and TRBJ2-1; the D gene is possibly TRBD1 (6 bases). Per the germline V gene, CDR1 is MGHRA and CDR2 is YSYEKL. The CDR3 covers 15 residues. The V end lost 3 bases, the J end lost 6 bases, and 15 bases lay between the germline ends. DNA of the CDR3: TGCGCCAGCAGCCAGTACCACCAGGGGAGCAATGAGCAGTTCTTC. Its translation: CASSQYHQGSNEQFF.